The TCR beta chain under discussion was sequenced for a study of vaccination effects on CD4 cells after COVID-19. Study context: The vaccine given was either BNT162b2 or mRNA-1273, in two doses.

Measured with immunoSEQ multiplex PCR; TCRdb has only the in-frame clones, and not every one. Of some 63,000 clones in the sample, approximately 72% were seen once. With regard to this clone: Its antigen is unidentified.

Culture proceeded for nine to ten days, and CD4+ T cells were then isolated. The person acquired a PCR-confirmed SARS-CoV-2 infection between March and December 2020. The germline CDR1 and CDR2 sequences are KGHSH and LQKENI. Trimming shortened V by 4 bases and J by 0 bases, and 15 bases separated the two germline ends. CDR3 size: 16 residues. This material consisted of CD4+ T cells from PBMCs cultured without peptide, taken before COVID-19 vaccination. The clonotype originates from a human donor who had a prior SARS-CoV-2 infection. V usage is TRBV18 and J usage is TRBJ1-1; D remains unclear. The CDR3 region has the DNA TGTGCCAGCTCACGAACAGTCGTAACTATGAACACTGAAGCTTTCTTT. Its translation: CASSRTVVTMNTEAFF.